These 30 T cell receptor beta chains originate from one sample sequenced in a study of identical twins. TCRdb analysed the 5' RACE reads with MiXCR anew, one entry per CDR3 protein. The top ten clones hold roughly 6.8% of a sample with hundreds of thousands of distinct CDR3 sequences, 7.5% to 9.5% of them seen once. Separately, the same data were catalogued under a study of yellow fever vaccine responses in identical twins.

Source material: CD8+ T cells sorted from blood. Receptors were obtained from a woman aged 18-30 years in good health.

V gene TRBV7-2 combines with J gene TRBJ2-2; D call uncertain. Trimming took off 5 bases at V and 10 bases at J, with 26 bases between the two ends. CDR3 size: 17 residues. Germline lookup yields CDR1 SGHTA and CDR2 FQGNSA. CDR3 sequence reads: CASSINTQVVPPEELFF. Written as DNA, the CDR3 is TGTGCCAGCAGCATAAATACCCAGGTCGTGCCGCCTGAGGAGCTGTTTTTT. Using reference TRBV7-2 and TRBJ2-2 for the parts outside the CDR3, the full variable domain is GAGVSQSPSNKVTEKGKDVELRCDPISGHTALYWYRQSLGQGLEFLIYFQGNSAPDKSGLPSDRFSAERTGGSVSTLTIQRTQQEDSAVYLCASSINTQVVPPEELFFGEGSRLTVL.

This clonotype has just a few counts. The V gene is TRBV5-1, the J gene TRBJ2-5, with TRBD2 as a possible D gene (5 bases). CDR3 length equals 14 residues. The V gene lost 4 bases and the J gene lost 5 bases, with 15 bases spanning the gap. Germline V gene data show CDR1 as SGHRS and CDR2 as YFSETQ. CDR3 nucleotide sequence: TGCGCCAGCAGCCTGATGGGGTCGGGGGAGACCCAGTACTTC. Protein: CASSLMGSGETQYF. The full variable domain, with the rest looked up from reference TRBV5-1 and TRBJ2-5, is KAGVTQTPRYLIKTRGQQVTLSCSPISGHRSVSWYQQTPGQGLQFLFEYFSETQRNKGNFPGRFSGRQFSNSRSEMNVSTLELGDSALYLCASSLMGSGETQYFGPGTRLLVL.

The chain is built from TRBV2 and TRBJ1-1; the match to TRBD1 covers 9 bases. The germline CDR1 and CDR2 sequences are SNHLY and FYNNEI. This CDR3 is 15 amino acids long. V lost 3 bases to trimming and J lost 6 bases; unmatched junction nucleotides: 8. The CDR3 is CASSEPGQGIAEAFF. The CDR3, as DNA: TGTGCCAGCAGTGAGCCGGGACAGGGAATCGCTGAAGCTTTCTTT. The variable domain in full, with the rest retrieved from reference TRBV2 and TRBJ1-1, is EPEVTQTPSHQVTQMGQEVILRCVPISNHLYFYWYRQILGQKVEFLVSFYNNEISEKSEIFDDQFSVERPDGSNFTLKIRSTKLEDSAMYFCASSEPGQGIAEAFFGQGTRLTVV.

This clonotype was observed a few times. The V and J genes are TRBV28 and TRBJ2-4, with D perhaps matching TRBD2 (6 bases). The germline CDR1 and CDR2 sequences are MDHEN and SYDVKM. This CDR3 contains 15 residues. The V gene lost 2 bases and the J gene lost 1 base, with 9 bases spanning the gap. The CDR3 bases are TGTGCCAGCAGTTTAAGGACTACGGCCAAAAACATTCAGTACTTC. This translates into CASSLRTTAKNIQYF.

Ten or more counts support this clonotype. The rearrangement joins TRBV5-1 to TRBJ2-7, with 9 bases matching TRBD1. Trimming cost V 4 bases and J 3 bases; bases outside gene matches: 14. Per the germline V gene, CDR1 is SGHRS and CDR2 is YFSETQ. The CDR3 has 17 amino acids. Here the CDR3 DNA reads TGCGCCAGCAGCAAGGGCGCCGGACAGGGGAGTTTCTACGAGCAGTACTTC. This sequence encodes CASSKGAGQGSFYEQYF.

In its sample, this clonotype was seen a few times. The CDR3 here is CASSYPWTDTQYF. CDR3 sequence (DNA): TGTGCCAGCAGTTACCCCTGGACTGATACGCAGTATTTT. This chain links TRBV6-2 or TRBV6-3 with TRBJ2-3, with a possible D match to TRBD2 (5 bases). Trimming removed 2 bases at V and 6 bases at J, with 9 bases between. Germline CDR1 is MNHEY and CDR2 is SVGEGT. The CDR3 runs 13 residues.

This chain uses TRBV5-1 with TRBJ2-7; 7 bases fit TRBD1. V gave up 4 bases and J gave up 2 bases; unmatched junction bases: 15. Per the germline V gene, CDR1 is SGHRS and CDR2 is YFSETQ. This CDR3 has 17 amino acids. DNA of the CDR3: TGCGCCAGCAGCCAAACGGCCGGGACAGCTTTCCCCTACGAGCAGTACTTC. Its protein product is CASSQTAGTAFPYEQYF.

V is TRBV19 and J is TRBJ2-7; TRBD1 aligns across 7 bases. From germline, CDR1 is LNHDA and CDR2 SQIVND (reference sequence). V lost 6 bases to trimming and J lost 1 base; unmatched junction nucleotides: 6. The CDR3 covers 14 residues. CDR3: CASSYVQGSYEQYF. CDR3 nucleotides: TGTGCCAGTAGCTACGTACAGGGGTCCTACGAGCAGTACTTC.

This clonotype was seen a few times. The V and J genes are TRBV12-3 or TRBV12-4 and TRBJ1-1; 7 positions match TRBD1. V dropped 7 bases and J dropped 1; count of bases not matched to a gene: 6. CDR3 size: 14 residues. The CDR3 loop reads CASNLDRENTEAFF. The CDR3 DNA reads as TGTGCCAGCAACTTAGACAGGGAGAACACTGAAGCTTTCTTT.

This clonotype was detected a few times. The V gene is TRBV2, the J gene TRBJ1-1; 7 bases line up with TRBD1. Germline V CDR1 and CDR2: SNHLY, FYNNEI. This CDR3 is 14 amino acids long. With V trimmed by 8 bases and J by 1 base, 7 bases remained unmatched. The CDR3: CASLVNRGNTEAFF. The CDR3 DNA reads as TGTGCCAGCTTAGTGAACAGGGGGAACACTGAAGCTTTCTTT.

This clonotype was observed many times. This chain uses TRBV12-3 or TRBV12-4 with TRBJ2-1; 7 positions match TRBD1. The CDR3 is 14 amino acids. Trimming at V came to 5 bases and at J to 12 bases, leaving 13 bases not matched to a gene. This chain's CDR3 is CASSVDRVPSGQFF. CDR3 DNA: TGTGCCAGCAGTGTCGACAGGGTTCCTAGTGGGCAGTTCTTC.

Concerning this clonotype: A much larger clone differs by one base, so this may be a read error. This chain uses TRBV27 with TRBJ1-1; weak D call: TRBD1 (5 bases). CDR1 is MNHEY, CDR2 SMNVEV, per germline (reference sequence). The CDR3 is made up of 15 amino acids. The CDR3 loop reads CASSFSRVSNTGAFF. The CDR3 DNA reads as TGTGCCAGCAGTTTCTCCAGGGTATCAAACACTGGAGCTTTCTTT.

The chain carries TRBV19 and TRBJ2-7, with 7 bases fitting TRBD1. CDR3 size: 13 residues. V shed 10 bases, J shed 6 bases, and the junction held 12 bases outside the gene matches. Germline V CDR1 and CDR2: LNHDA, SQIVND (reference sequence). Here the CDR3 reads CATHRQGGGEQYF. CDR3 coding DNA: TGTGCCACCCATCGACAGGGCGGCGGCGAGCAGTACTTC. Supplemented by reference TRBV19 and TRBJ2-7, the full variable domain reads DGGITQSPKYLFRKEGQNVTLSCEQNLNHDAMYWYRQDPGQGLRLIYYSQIVNDFQKGDIAEGYSVSREKKESFPLTVTSAQKNPTAFYLCATHRQGGGEQYFGPGTRLTVT.

There are a few counts of this clonotype. CDR3 in amino acids: CATQGAPTDTQYF. The CDR3 DNA reads TGTGCCACCCAGGGGGCGCCGACAGATACGCAGTATTTT. This rearrangement joins TRBV24-1 to TRBJ2-3; TRBD1 matches at 8 bases. In germline, CDR1 is KGHDR, CDR2 SFDVKD. V gave up 9 bases and J gave up 3 bases; unmatched junction bases: 4. CDR3 length: 13 amino acids.

Only a few counts were recorded for this clonotype. Relative to the germline gene, one junction end is altered; a read error may explain this. The J gene is TRBJ1-5, the V gene TRBV9; the D is unclear. CDR1 is SGDLS, CDR2 YYNGEE, per germline. This CDR3 spans 15 amino acids. This CDR3 is CACSVGSGNNQPQHF. The CDR3 nucleotides are TGTGCCTGCAGCGTAGGGTCAGGTAATAATCAGCCCCAGCATTTT.

This clonotype was recorded many times. The genes are TRBV9 and TRBJ2-4; 7 nucleotides agree with TRBD1. CDR1 and CDR2 (germline): SGDLS, YYNGEE. V was pared by 2 bases and J by 3 bases, with 8 bases of the junction left unmatched. The CDR3 extends over 16 amino acids. The CDR3 coding sequence is TGTGCCAGCAGCGTCCAAACCGGGACAGACAAAAACATTCAGTACTTC. It translates to CASSVQTGTDKNIQYF.

CDR3 sequence reads: CASSWDRSTDTQYF. The CDR3 region has the DNA TGTGCCAGCAGTTGGGACCGTAGCACAGATACGCAGTATTTT. The chain carries TRBV27 and TRBJ2-3; perhaps D is TRBD1 or TRBD2 (5 bases each). Trimming pared 4 bases from V and 0 bases from J, leaving 8 bases between. CDR1 and CDR2 (germline): MNHEY, SMNVEV (reference sequence). The CDR3 runs 14 residues.

This clonotype has a count of ten or more. The V and J genes are TRBV28 and TRBJ1-5; 8 bases fit TRBD1. Germline assignment: CDR1 MDHEN and CDR2 SYDVKM. Trimming cost V 7 bases and J 5 bases; bases outside gene matches: 4. CDR3 length equals 13 residues. The CDR3 is CASTNRGDQPQHF. The DNA for the CDR3 is TGTGCCAGCACCAACAGGGGGGATCAGCCCCAGCATTTT.

As DNA, the CDR3 is TGCAGCGTTGGAGCTAGCGGTGAGATTTACAATGAGCAGTTCTTC. Its protein product is CSVGASGEIYNEQFF. The chain employs TRBV29-1 and TRBJ2-1; 7 nucleotides match TRBD2. V gave up 4 bases and J gave up 4 bases; unmatched junction bases: 10. The CDR3 spans 15 residues. CDR1 is SQVTM and CDR2 is ANQGSEA in the germline V gene.

Only a few counts were recorded for this clonotype. The J gene is TRBJ2-5, the V gene TRBV24-1, with 8 positions matching TRBD1. V lost 7 bases and J lost 3; bases outside the gene matches: 3. Per the germline V gene, CDR1 is KGHDR and CDR2 is SFDVKD. The CDR3 consists of 13 residues. Written as DNA, the CDR3 is TGTGCCACCAGACAGACAGGGGAAGAGACCCAGTACTTC. Amino acids: CATRQTGEETQYF.

This clonotype came up a few times. The chain is built from TRBV28 and TRBJ2-1; D gene ambiguous. CDR1 is MDHEN, CDR2 SYDVKM, per germline. There are 10 residues in the CDR3. Trimming removed 4 bases at V and 12 bases at J, with 7 bases between. CDR3: CASSSNVQFF. The CDR3 DNA follows: TGTGCCAGCAGTTCCAACGTGCAGTTCTTC. Full variable domain (outside the CDR3, taken from reference TRBV28 and TRBJ2-1): DVKVTQSSRYLVKRTGEKVFLECVQDMDHENMFWYRQDPGLGLRLIYFSYDVKMKEKGDIPEGYSVSREKKERFSLILESASTNQTSMYLCASSSNVQFFGPGTRLTVL.

This clonotype showed up just a few times. This rearrangement joins TRBV3-1 to TRBJ2-1; no reliable D call. The germline gives CDR1 LGHDT, CDR2 YNNKEL (reference sequence). Between the trimmed V and J ends, which lost 4 bases and 8 bases, there was a span of 15 bases. CDR3 length: 14 amino acids. The CDR3 loop reads CASSPGSGWDEQFF. The CDR3, as DNA: TGTGCCAGCAGCCCAGGATCAGGATGGGATGAGCAGTTCTTC.

This clonotype was picked up a small number of times. The chain is built from TRBV4-1 and TRBJ2-5, with 7 positions matching TRBD1. The trim removed 4 bases at V and 2 bases at J, leaving 4 bases unmatched. The CDR3 loop spans 14 amino acids. The germline gives CDR1 MGHRA, CDR2 YSYEKL. This chain's CDR3 is CASSPLRGQETQYF. The CDR3 region has the DNA TGCGCCAGCAGCCCCCTCAGGGGGCAAGAGACCCAGTACTTC.

This clonotype appeared a few times. The chain employs TRBV21-1 and TRBJ2-7; the tabulated D call, TRBD2, remains unverified against the DNA. TRBV21-1 is shown as a pseudogene. This CDR3 region has 14 residues. Written as DNA, the CDR3 is TGTGCCAGCAGCAAGTGGGAGAGATGTAGCGAGCAGTACTTC. Protein sequence: CASSKWERCSEQYF.

This rearrangement joins TRBV9 to TRBJ1-3, with TRBD1 identical over 7 bases. V dropped 5 bases and J dropped 7; count of bases not matched to a gene: 12. Per germline, CDR1 SGDLS and CDR2 YYNGEE. The CDR3 has 15 residues. CDR3 in DNA: TGTGCCAGCAGAAGAGGGACAGACGAGGGGAACACCATATATTTT. Amino acid sequence: CASRRGTDEGNTIYF.

The CDR3 sequence: CASSLGGPRDSTYEQYF. The DNA for the CDR3 is TGTGCCAGCAGCTTAGGAGGACCAAGAGACAGTACCTACGAGCAGTACTTC. The V and J genes are TRBV7-2 and TRBJ2-7, with D maybe TRBD1 (5 bases). This CDR3 spans 17 amino acids. Per the germline V gene, CDR1 is SGHTA and CDR2 is FQGNSA. The V end was cut by 1 base, the J end by 2 bases, with 18 bases between.

This clonotype was found a few times. The rearrangement uses TRBV6-1 and TRBJ2-2, with D perhaps matching TRBD1 (6 bases). CDR1 is MNHNS, CDR2 SASEGT, per germline. Trimming pared 5 bases from V and 3 bases from J, leaving 13 bases between. CDR3 size: 15 residues. CDR3 nucleotides: TGTGCCAGCAGTACCAGGGGAAGTCACACCGGGGAGCTGTTTTTT. Encoded protein: CASSTRGSHTGELFF.

This chain links TRBV7-8 with TRBJ2-5, with 7 bases that match TRBD1. This CDR3 has 14 amino acids. Germline trimming cut 4 bases from V and 1 base from J; bases unmatched to any gene: 3. The V gene's germline CDR1 is SGHVS and CDR2 FQNEAQ. The CDR3 spells CASSSTGSQETQYF. Here the CDR3 DNA reads TGTGCCAGCAGCTCGACAGGGAGCCAAGAGACCCAGTACTTC.

This clonotype appeared many times. The V and J genes are TRBV6-2 or TRBV6-3 and TRBJ1-5; D gene ambiguous. CDR3 length equals 13 residues. The germline V gene has CDR1 MNHEY and CDR2 SVGEGT. The V end lost 0 bases, the J end lost 7 bases, and 7 bases lay between the germline ends. The DNA for the CDR3 is TGTGCCAGCAGTTACTCAGATCCGCAGCCCCAGCATTTT. Protein: CASSYSDPQPQHF.

This clonotype was recorded many times. In nucleotides, the CDR3 is TGCAGCGTTGTTTTCAGGGACCCCACAGATACGCAGTATTTT. Amino acids: CSVVFRDPTDTQYF. The J gene is TRBJ2-3, the V gene TRBV29-1; the D call may be TRBD1 or TRBD2 (5 bases each). The CDR3 spans 14 residues. Germline loops: CDR1 SQVTM, CDR2 ANQGSEA. Trimming took off 4 bases at V and 2 bases at J, with 13 bases between the two ends.